This T cell receptor beta chain was captured by sequencing in a study of OX40 agonist ivuxolimab in advanced cancers. About the study: As their treatment, patients were administered ivuxolimab, an agonistic anti-OX40 (CD134) antibody.

Profiled with immunoSEQ multiplex PCR; TCRdb holds only in-frame clones, not every one. The top ten hold approximately 0.3% of the sample, which has 80,000 to 130,000 clones, 90% seen once. There are 14 residues in the CDR3. CDR1 and CDR2 from the germline V gene are LNHDA and SQIVND (reference sequence). V was shortened by 6 bases and J by 5 bases, with 17 bases between the two germline ends. The sample consisted of CD4+ or CD8+ T cells sorted from blood, taken in a trial of the OX40 agonist ivuxolimab. The chain is built from TRBV19 and TRBJ2-7; tentative D call: TRBD2 (6 bases). This clonotype originated in an adult with an advanced solid tumor such as melanoma, head and neck, liver or kidney cancer. The CDR3 reads CASREEGKTHEQYF. The CDR3 DNA sequence: TGTGCCAGTAGGGAGGAGGGGAAAACCCACGAGCAGTACTTC.